The 8 T cell receptor beta chains given below trace back to one sample, sequenced in a study of graft-versus-host responses after intestinal transplantation. The assay was immunoSEQ multiplex PCR, and TCRdb's table has in-frame clones only and misses some. The sample holds some 64,000 clones, more than 85% seen once. No antigen is known for these receptors. The sequences come from unstimulated CD8+ T cells sorted from spleen or lymph node cells, collected before transplant. These receptor sequences come from a human donor who was the organ donor for an intestinal transplant.

The genes are TRBV5-1 and TRBJ2-1; D call uncertain. Germline lookup yields CDR1 SGHRS and CDR2 YFSETQ. V was trimmed by 3 bases and J by 7 bases, leaving 8 bases between them. The CDR3 length is 12 residues. CDR3 nucleotide sequence: TGCGCCAGCAGCTCGACTGAGAATGAGCAGTTCTTC. It is translated as CASSSTENEQFF.

A few counts support this clone. The chain uses TRBV6-1 and TRBJ2-7; D call uncertain. This CDR3 has 11 amino acids. Germline V gene sequence: CDR1 MNHNS, CDR2 SASEGT. V lost 3 bases and J 5 bases, leaving 5 bases between the germline ends. The CDR3 reads CASSERNEQYF. The CDR3 DNA reads as TGTGCCAGCAGTGAGCGTAACGAGCAGTACTTC.

The DNA for the CDR3 is TGTGCCAGCAGCCCCTGGGAGAGCTACGAGCAGTACTTC. Translating it yields CASSPWESYEQYF. The chain recombines TRBV7-9 with TRBJ2-5, with D possibly TRBD2 on 5 matching bases. The last part of the DNA fits TRBJ2-7 better; the J call may be wrong. The CDR3 totals 13 residues. Germline assignment: CDR1 SEHNR and CDR2 FQNEAQ (reference sequence).

The chain links TRBV27 to TRBJ1-1; D remains unclear. Germline V lookup: CDR1 MNHEY, CDR2 SMNVEV (reference sequence). This CDR3 is built from 15 residues. The V end lost 5 bases, the J end lost 2 bases, and 15 bases lay between the germline ends. DNA for the CDR3: TGTGCCAGCAGTCACCCAAGGGAGGATAACACTGAAGCTTTCTTT. Protein product: CASSHPREDNTEAFF.

V gene TRBV11-2 combines with J gene TRBJ1-2; no reliable D call. V lost 3 bases, J lost 5 bases, and 4 bases lay in between. The CDR3 is 11 amino acids. Germline V gene sequence: CDR1 SGHAT, CDR2 FQNNGV. CDR3: CASSFQYGYTF. CDR3 nucleotide sequence: TGTGCCAGCAGCTTTCAATATGGCTACACCTTC. The full variable domain, its missing parts supplied by reference TRBV11-2 and TRBJ1-2, is EAGVAQSPRYKIIEKRQSVAFWCNPISGHATLYWYQQILGQGPKLLIQFQNNGVVDDSQLPKDRFSAERLKGVDSTLKIQPAKLEDSAVYLCASSFQYGYTFGSGTRLTVV.

The J gene is TRBJ2-3, the V gene TRBV19; 7 bases match TRBD2. The CDR3 extends over 15 amino acids. Germline V lookup: CDR1 LNHDA, CDR2 SQIVND (reference sequence). V lost 1 base, J lost 5 bases, and 6 bases stayed unmatched. The CDR3 protein is CASSIGDYLGDTQYF. The CDR3 DNA reads TGTGCCAGTAGTATAGGGGACTACCTCGGAGATACGCAGTATTTT.

V gene TRBV13 combines with J gene TRBJ2-2; D may be TRBD2 (6 bases). CDR1 is PRHDT and CDR2 is FYEKMQ in the germline V gene (reference sequence). Trimming pared 5 bases from V and 4 bases from J, leaving 20 bases between. This CDR3 comprises 17 residues. The CDR3 nucleotides read TGTGCCAGCAGCCTAGAGAAGTCTAGCGCCTTCACCGGGGAGCTGTTTTTT. Translating gives CASSLEKSSAFTGELFF.

This chain's CDR3 is CASSPGLAGGRNEQFF. The DNA for the CDR3 is TGTGCCAGCAGTCCGGGACTAGCGGGAGGGAGGAATGAGCAGTTCTTC. V and J are TRBV2 and TRBJ2-1; 16 bases map to TRBD2. Trimming cost V 5 bases and J 7 bases; bases outside gene matches: 5. Per the germline V gene, CDR1 is SNHLY and CDR2 is FYNNEI. This CDR3 is built from 16 residues.